A single sample is the source of the 13 T cell receptor beta chains below, sequenced in a study of cytomegalovirus exposure and HLA in healthy donors. 60 Vbeta and 13 Jbeta primers were used in PCR. Measured with immunoSEQ multiplex PCR; TCRdb has only the in-frame clones, and not every one. Found here are 200,000 to 250,000 clones, approximately 82% of them singletons; the top ten hold about 8%. Material: PBMCs. These receptors all stem from a woman aged 55 to 70 in good health and CMV-seropositive.

V and J are TRBV20-1 and TRBJ2-7, with D perhaps TRBD1 (6 bases). The CDR3 is 11 amino acids. The V gene lost 5 bases and the J gene lost 4 bases, with 9 bases spanning the gap. Germline values: CDR1 DFQATT, CDR2 SNEGSKA (reference sequence). The CDR3 reads CSAEQGYEQYF. The CDR3 DNA follows: TGCAGTGCTGAACAGGGATACGAGCAGTACTTC.

J is TRBJ2-3 and V is TRBV7-3; no clear D. Germline V CDR1 and CDR2: SGHTA, FQGTGA. V lost 3 bases and J 0 bases, leaving 10 bases between the germline ends. This CDR3 spans 15 amino acids. In DNA, the CDR3 is TGTGCCAGCAGCTTGACAACTTCTAGCACAGATACGCAGTATTTT. Residues: CASSLTTSSTDTQYF.

The rearrangement links TRBV7-2 to TRBJ1-2, with D uncertain. The CDR3 is 13 residues long. Germline CDR1 reads SGHTA; CDR2 reads FQGNSA. V lost 4 bases, J lost 7 bases, and 13 bases lay in between. CDR3 in amino acids: CASSSGPRGGYTF. The CDR3 DNA follows: TGTGCCAGCAGCTCCGGGCCCCGGGGTGGCTACACCTTC.

This CDR3 reads CASSLISGTEAFF. The CDR3 DNA sequence: TGTGCCAGCAGCTTAATTTCAGGGACTGAAGCTTTCTTT. The chain carries TRBV7-9 and TRBJ1-1; tentatively, D is TRBD1 (5 bases). CDR3 size: 13 residues. Trimming pared 2 bases from V and 5 bases from J, leaving 9 bases between. The V gene's germline CDR1 is SEHNR and CDR2 FQNEAQ (reference sequence).

This chain links TRBV7-3 with TRBJ2-1, with 8 nucleotides matching TRBD2. CDR3 length: 17 amino acids. V shed 2 bases, J shed 4 bases, and the junction held 10 bases outside the gene matches. Germline V gene data show CDR1 as SGHTA and CDR2 as FQGTGA. The CDR3 nucleotides are TGTGCCAGCAGCTTAGGTGGATTAGCGGGACGTTACAATGAGCAGTTCTTC. Protein sequence: CASSLGGLAGRYNEQFF.

In this sample, this clone turned up a few times. The genes are TRBV5-1 and TRBJ2-2; D unclear. Trimming left V 0 bases short and J 1 base short, with 7 bases between. The CDR3 has 15 residues. CDR1 is SGHRS and CDR2 is YFSETQ in the germline V gene. CDR3 amino acids: CASSLGLKNTGELFF. CDR3 bases: TGCGCCAGCAGCTTGGGACTCAAGAACACCGGGGAGCTGTTTTTT.

This chain uses TRBV28 with TRBJ1-5, with 7 bases identical to TRBD1. There are 14 residues in the CDR3. Germline CDR1 is MDHEN and CDR2 is SYDVKM. The V segment lost 3 bases and the J segment 7 bases; nucleotides outside the gene matches: 6. In DNA form, the CDR3 reads TGTGCCAGCAGTTTCAACAGGGGCTGGCAGCCCCAGCATTTT. Protein sequence: CASSFNRGWQPQHF.

The CDR3 DNA reads TGTGCCAGCAGTCTCGGAGTGGGGAGCAATGAGCAGTTCTTC. Amino acid sequence: CASSLGVGSNEQFF. The chain joins TRBV27 to TRBJ2-1; tentatively, D is TRBD2 (5 bases). The CDR3 is 14 residues long. CDR1 and CDR2 from the germline V gene are MNHEY and SMNVEV (reference sequence). V lost 5 bases, J lost 6 bases, and 14 bases lay in between.

The chain couples TRBV11-2 to TRBJ1-3, with D unclear. This CDR3 is built from 15 residues. Trimming left V 5 bases short and J 2 bases short, with 13 bases between. Per germline, CDR1 SGHAT and CDR2 FQNNGV. CDR3 amino acids: CASSGGSSAGNTIYF. DNA of the CDR3: TGTGCCAGCAGCGGAGGGTCATCCGCTGGAAACACCATATATTTT.

The chain employs TRBV7-2 and TRBJ1-2; 9 bases fit TRBD1. After removal of 5 bases from V and 4 bases from J, the junction contained 5 bases not matched to a gene. CDR3 size: 14 residues. Per germline, CDR1 SGHTA and CDR2 FQGNSA. In DNA, the CDR3 is TGTGCCAGCAGCCCACCGGGACAGGGCTATGGCTACACCTTC. Its protein is CASSPPGQGYGYTF.

This sequence joins TRBV10-3 and TRBJ1-1, with unresolved D. Germline lookup yields CDR1 ENHRY and CDR2 SYGVKD. This CDR3 spans 13 amino acids. V lost 5 bases and J lost 3, with 10 bases in between. The CDR3 sequence: CAISYDTYTEAFF. DNA of the CDR3: TGTGCCATCAGTTACGACACTTACACTGAAGCTTTCTTT.

The chain links TRBV20-1 to TRBJ2-7; D might be TRBD2 (5 bases). The length of the CDR3 is 11 residues. The V gene's germline CDR1 is DFQATT and CDR2 SNEGSKA (reference sequence). The ends were cut back, 4 bases at V and 9 bases at J, with 13 bases in the middle. The CDR3 DNA reads as TGCAGTGCTACGCTTTTTGGAGGGCAGTACTTC. Translating it yields CSATLFGGQYF.

The V and J genes are TRBV27 and TRBJ2-2; 7 bases line up with TRBD2. V lost 0 bases, J lost 5 bases, and 12 bases stayed unmatched. There are 18 residues in the CDR3. The germline CDR1 and CDR2 sequences are MNHEY and SMNVEV (reference sequence). CDR3 coding DNA: TGTGCCAGCAGTTTATCGGGCCCCGGGAGGTGGGGAACCGGGGAGCTGTTTTTT. Translated, it gives CASSLSGPGRWGTGELFF.